This TCR beta chain came from a study of T cells in Graves' hyperthyroidism and ophthalmopathy. Whole-study findings and limits: Stable hyperthyroidism and ophthalmopathy were separated using 13 V-J signatures.

Germline CDR1 SNHLY, CDR2 FYNNEI. Trimming cost V 6 bases and J 3 bases; bases outside gene matches: 6. This CDR3 region has 15 residues. RNA transcripts served as the template for amplifying TCR beta CDR3 regions. The TCR CDR3 first-round RT-PCR relied on the HTBI primer set. One entry per CDR3 protein, called by TCRdb with MiXCR from the multiplex PCR reads. This repertoire shows hundreds of thousands of distinct CDR3 sequences, around 15% found once; its top ten account for about 21%. A word on this clonotype: Antigen: not known.

This receptor was obtained from a woman aged 60-75 years with Graves' ophthalmopathy. The sequenced material came from blood. The J gene is TRBJ2-1, the V gene TRBV2; TRBD2 agrees at 9 bases. As DNA, the CDR3 is TGTGCCAGCAGGGCCGGGACTAGCTTCTACAATGAGCAGTTCTTC. Its protein is CASRAGTSFYNEQFF.